These T cell receptor beta chains were read from a single sample in a study of PD-1 blockade in classical Hodgkin lymphoma. This table comes from immunoSEQ multiplex PCR, and its TCRdb copy is limited to in-frame clones, with some not included. The sample includes about 46,000 clones, around three quarters seen only once; the top ten take around 20%. The sequences come from peripheral blood mononuclear cells (PBMCs), collected before the second cycle of nivolumab. The receptors here all came from a human donor with classical Hodgkin lymphoma. CDR3s include the opening cysteine and the closing phenylalanine or tryptophan. A D gene is named only where the DNA matches it firmly. Size is omitted from some rows. Given values are once, few, many or a class for expanded clones.

cdr3_nt cdr3_aa j_call v_call d_call clone_size
TGTGCCAGCAGCAACGTCGGGGTGAGGTCGAACACTGAAGCTTTCTTT CASSNVGVRSNTEAFF TRBJ1-1 TRBV21-1 . .
TGCGCCAGCAGCTTGAGCCAGGGGGTTTCCGGGGAGCTGTTTTTT CASSLSQGVSGELFF TRBJ2-2 TRBV5-1 TRBD1 .
TGTGCCAGCAGCTTAGGGGGGGGCAGTACTCCCTACGAGCAGTACTTC CASSLGGGSTPYEQYF TRBJ2-7 TRBV7-2 . .
TGCGCCAGCAGCCACTCCCGGGGGACCAACACCGGGGAGCTGTTTTTT CASSHSRGTNTGELFF TRBJ2-2 TRBV4-3 . .
TGTGCCAGCAGTTTAGGGCAGGGGAGCTCCTACGAGCAGTACTTC CASSLGQGSSYEQYF TRBJ2-7 TRBV28 . .
TGTGCCAGCAGTCAACGTTGGGGACCCGAGGAGCAGTACTTC CASSQRWGPEEQYF TRBJ2-7 TRBV11-2 . .
TGTGCCAGCAGCGTAGATGCGATCTCCTACAATGAGCAGTTCTTC CASSVDAISYNEQFF TRBJ2-1 TRBV9 . once
TGCGCCAGCAGCCAAGATCCGTCGCAAAGTGGACCCTTATACAATGAGCAGTTCTTC CASSQDPSQSGPLYNEQFF TRBJ2-1 TRBV4-3 . few
TGTGCCAGCAGTTCTCCAGGGGGTTGGGGCTACACCTTC CASSSPGGWGYTF TRBJ1-2 TRBV6-6 TRBD1 .
TGTGCCAGCAGCTCTGGGGACAGCTCTGGAAACACCATATATTTT CASSSGDSSGNTIYF TRBJ1-3 TRBV7-9 TRBD1 .
TGTGCCAGCTCACCACCAGTACGGACTGGCTACACCTTC CASSPPVRTGYTF TRBJ1-2 TRBV18 . .
TGTGCCAGCAGCGTCCGGACAGGGCAAGAGACCCAGTACTTC CASSVRTGQETQYF TRBJ2-5 TRBV9 TRBD1 .
TGTGCCAGCAGCTTGCCACAGTTGAACACTGAAGCTTTCTTT CASSLPQLNTEAFF TRBJ1-1 TRBV5-4 . .
TGTGCCAGCAGTCCCGGACTAGCGGTCTACAATGAGCAGTTCTTC CASSPGLAVYNEQFF TRBJ2-1 TRBV28 TRBD2 few
TGTGCCAGCAGTGAGGGTAGCGGGGGGGCCTCCGATACGCAGTATTTT CASSEGSGGASDTQYF TRBJ2-3 TRBV2 TRBD2 .
TGTGCCAGCAGGTTCGCCAGCCTCGGCAATGAGCAGTTCTTC CASRFASLGNEQFF TRBJ2-1 TRBV6-1 . .
TGTGCCATCAGAGCAGACCCGACAGGGGGAAACACCATATATTTT CAIRADPTGGNTIYF TRBJ1-3 TRBV10-3 TRBD1 few
TGTGCCAGCAGTTTATCAGGCCCTGGAAACACCATATATTTT CASSLSGPGNTIYF TRBJ1-3 TRBV27 . .
TGTGCCAGCACTTCCTCGGGACAGGTCAGCTCCTACAATGAGCAGTTCTTC CASTSSGQVSSYNEQFF TRBJ2-1 TRBV28 TRBD1 .
TGTGCCAGCAGCTTATTGGAGGGATGGACCGGGGAGCTGTTTTTT CASSLLEGWTGELFF TRBJ2-2 TRBV11-2 . .
TGTGCCACCAGCAGGGAATACTCCGAAGCGGGGCACTATGGCTACACCTTC CATSREYSEAGHYGYTF TRBJ1-2 TRBV15 . .
TGCGCCAGCAGCTCCTCGAGGACTAGCGGATCGCGGAGCACAGATACGCAGTATTTT CASSSSRTSGSRSTDTQYF TRBJ2-3 TRBV5-1 TRBD2 few
TGTGCCAGCAGTCAAGGGACAGGGGGCTACACCTTC CASSQGTGGYTF TRBJ1-2 TRBV5-5 TRBD1 once
TGTGCCACCAGCAGCCGGAGAGGCGCTAGCAATCAGCCCCAGCATTTT CATSSRRGASNQPQHF TRBJ1-5 TRBV15 . .
TGTGCCAGCAGCCGAAAAGACAGTGAAAAACTGTTTTTT CASSRKDSEKLFF TRBJ1-4 TRBV7-2 . .
TGTGCCAGCAGCCCGGGACGTTCCAACACTGAAGCTTTCTTT CASSPGRSNTEAFF TRBJ1-1 TRBV7-3 . .
TGTGCCAGCAGTATCGGACAACATCCTAACTATGGCTACACCTTC CASSIGQHPNYGYTF TRBJ1-2 TRBV28 . once
TGTGCCAGCTCACCAGGGGGCCAAGAGACCCAGTACTTC CASSPGGQETQYF TRBJ2-5 TRBV18 . .
TGTGCCAGCAGCTTAACTGGGGGATGGACCGGGGAGCTGTTTTTT CASSLTGGWTGELFF TRBJ2-2 TRBV7-3 . .
TGTGCCAGCAGACAAATGCAGGGGTCCAAAAACATTCAGTACTTC CASRQMQGSKNIQYF TRBJ2-4 TRBV7-9 . .
TGTGCCAGTAGTCTCCGGGACAGGGGGCGCGGGAATCAGCCCCAGCATTTT CASSLRDRGRGNQPQHF TRBJ1-5 TRBV19 TRBD1 few
TGTGCCAGCAGTTCTGAGGCCTGGGGCACAGATACGCAGTATTTT CASSSEAWGTDTQYF TRBJ2-3 TRBV28 . .
TGTGCCAGCAGCGTAGGAGTAAGACAGAACACTGAAGCTTTCTTT CASSVGVRQNTEAFF TRBJ1-1 TRBV9 . few
TGTGCCAGCAGTGGGGGTAGCGCTTACAATGAGCAGTTCTTC CASSGGSAYNEQFF TRBJ2-1 TRBV9 . .
TGTGCCAGCTCACCTCTACCCCAGGGACAGGGAGGAGGGGACACTGAAGCTTTCTTT CASSPLPQGQGGGDTEAFF TRBJ1-1 TRBV18 TRBD1 .
TGTGCCATCAGCGATCCAACTAGCACAGATACGCAGTATTTT CAISDPTSTDTQYF TRBJ2-3 TRBV10-3 . .
TGTGCCAGCAGCGGGGCCTACGAGCAGTACTTC CASSGAYEQYF TRBJ2-7 TRBV11-2 . .
TGTGCCAGCAGCCCCGGACAGGGGACATTTGAAGCTTTCTTT CASSPGQGTFEAFF TRBJ1-1 TRBV9 TRBD1 few
TGTGCCAGCAGCTCCGGACAGGGGAAAGCTTTCTTT CASSSGQGKAFF TRBJ1-1 TRBV7-9 TRBD1 .
TGTGCCAGCAGTCCTACAGGGGGCGTAGGCTATGGCTACACCTTC CASSPTGGVGYGYTF TRBJ1-2 TRBV5-4 TRBD1 .
TGTGCCACTCGAGGCAGGGGGTCATACGAGCAGTACTTC CATRGRGSYEQYF TRBJ2-7 TRBV19 TRBD1 .
TGTGCCAGCAGGCCTGGACAGGGAAACACTGAAGCTTTCTTT CASRPGQGNTEAFF TRBJ1-1 TRBV28 TRBD1 medium-sized
TGTGCCAGCAGGCCAAGGGGTCGGGGGTTGGACGAGCAGTACTTC CASRPRGRGLDEQYF TRBJ2-7 TRBV28 . .
TGTGCCAGCAGTTCGGACGGTAGAAACACCATATATTTT CASSSDGRNTIYF TRBJ1-3 TRBV27 . .
TGCAGTGCTCAGGGGTCCTACGAGCAGTACTTC CSAQGSYEQYF TRBJ2-7 TRBV20-1 . .
TGTGCCAGCAGTTTATCGCAAGCAGGGAGCTATGGCTACACCTTC CASSLSQAGSYGYTF TRBJ1-2 TRBV27 . .
TGTGCCAGATCCGGGACTAGCGGGAGGGGGCCATTAGAGCAGTTCTTC CARSGTSGRGPLEQFF TRBJ2-1 TRBV2 TRBD2 .
TGTGCCAGCAGCCAAGGTCCGGACACCATATATTTT CASSQGPDTIYF TRBJ1-3 TRBV4-2 . .
TGTGCCAGCAGCATGAGGCAGGGGGACTATGGCTACACCTTC CASSMRQGDYGYTF TRBJ1-2 TRBV5-4 TRBD1 few
TGTGCCAGCAGCTTAATAGGTCCCAGCTCCTCTGGAAACACCATATATTTT CASSLIGPSSSGNTIYF TRBJ1-3 TRBV7-3 . .
TGTGCCAGCAGCGTCTGGATGAACACTGAAGCTTTCTTT CASSVWMNTEAFF TRBJ1-1 TRBV9 . .